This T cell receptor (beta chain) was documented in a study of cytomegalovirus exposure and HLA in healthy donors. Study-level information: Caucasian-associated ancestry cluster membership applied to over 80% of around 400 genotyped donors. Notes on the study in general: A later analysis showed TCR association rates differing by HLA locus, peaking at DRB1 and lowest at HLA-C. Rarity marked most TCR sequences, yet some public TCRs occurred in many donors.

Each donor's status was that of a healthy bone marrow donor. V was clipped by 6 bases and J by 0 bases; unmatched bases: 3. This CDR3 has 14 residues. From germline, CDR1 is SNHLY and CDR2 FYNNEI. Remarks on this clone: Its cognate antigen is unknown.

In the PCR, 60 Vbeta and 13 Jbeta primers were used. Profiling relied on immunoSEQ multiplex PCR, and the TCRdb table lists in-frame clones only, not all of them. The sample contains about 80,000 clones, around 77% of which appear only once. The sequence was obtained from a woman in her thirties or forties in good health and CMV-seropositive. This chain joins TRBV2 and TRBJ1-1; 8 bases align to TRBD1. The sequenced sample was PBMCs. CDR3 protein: CASSRGPMNTEAFF. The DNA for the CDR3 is TGTGCCAGCAGCAGGGGGCCTATGAACACTGAAGCTTTCTTT.